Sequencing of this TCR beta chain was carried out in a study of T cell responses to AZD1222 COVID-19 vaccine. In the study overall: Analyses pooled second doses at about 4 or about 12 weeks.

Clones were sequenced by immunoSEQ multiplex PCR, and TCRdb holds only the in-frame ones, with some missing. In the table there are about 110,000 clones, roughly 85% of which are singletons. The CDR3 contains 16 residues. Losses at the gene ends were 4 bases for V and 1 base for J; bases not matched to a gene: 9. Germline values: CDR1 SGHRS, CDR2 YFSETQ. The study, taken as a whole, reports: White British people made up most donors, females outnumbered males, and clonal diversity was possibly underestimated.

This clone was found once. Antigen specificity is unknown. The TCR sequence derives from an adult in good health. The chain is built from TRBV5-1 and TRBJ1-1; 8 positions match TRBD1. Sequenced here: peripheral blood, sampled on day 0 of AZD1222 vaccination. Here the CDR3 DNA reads TGCGCCAGCAGCAGCGGACAGGGTGTGAGGAACACTGAAGCTTTCTTT. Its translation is CASSSGQGVRNTEAFF.